This TCR beta chain was sequenced in a study of blood T cell repertoires in COVID-19 (dated by TCRdb to 2020 to 2021). Broadly, across the study: The collaborator samples originated in the United States, Italy and Spain and spanned the acute and convalescent phases of COVID-19. The material from the prospective study consisted of cDNA or gDNA derived from T cells, B-cell-depleted T cells, or PBMCs. The dataset comprised deeply sampled blood TCRbeta repertoires from subjects exposed to, actively infected with, or recovered from COVID-19. A freely available public database, intended as a resource for researchers studying the immune response to SARS-CoV-2, is where the repertoires were released. Samples came from the ongoing ImmuneRACE study (first 160 participants) plus 1,254 subjects from 6 global collaborators. The sample metadata nearly always contained a de-identified subject ID, COVID-19 status, age in years and sex. Where available, HLA class I and class II types were obtained from metadata supplied by the sample provider rather than from assay-based typing.

Overall study outcomes, separate from this receptor: How much clinical and demographic metadata was included differed by source and by participant, and the metadata was provided uncurated.

TCRbeta CDR3 regions were amplified from genomic DNA using the immunoSEQ Assay, a bias-controlled multiplex PCR. The study's own analysis went as follows. The number of nucleated cells in each sample was estimated by amplification of reference gene primers within the assay. To quantify the absolute abundance of each unique TCRbeta CDR3 rearrangement, sequence reads were collapsed and filtered. Productive Simpson clonality was computed per sample as the square root of Simpson's diversity index over productive rearrangements. TCRdb's version of the immuneACCESS table is confined to in-frame rearrangements and falls short of the full clone set. An unresolved V gene accounts for under half of the shortfall where checked; the remainder is of unknown origin. D and trimming were read from the DNA, whereas the V and J calls and clone size are those reported in that table. A total of 310,000 or so clones appear in this sample, almost 90% of them only once. The biggest ten clones account for about 1.7% of the sample.

A word on this clone: Its antigen is unknown. No base qualities exist here, and no much larger clone lies one base off it.

In the prospective study, participants were about 18 to 100 years old, resided in about 25 geographic areas of the United States, and were enrolled through a virtual design. In the prospective study, participants were assigned to cohorts based on the clinical history participants reported in a screening survey and a study questionnaire. In the prospective study, mobile phlebotomists collected whole blood, serum and a nasopharyngeal or oropharyngeal swab from each participant. Participants in the prospective study had the option to provide additional blood draws and questionnaires over a roughly 2-month period. Blood samples from the prospective study were shipped frozen or at room temperature prior to DNA extraction. Including cysteine and phenylalanine, the CDR3 has 13 amino acids. The only DNA kept is the CDR3, 39 bases in frame from the first base. V is pared back by 6 bases and J by 6 bases, with 12 bases lying between the germline termini. The CDR1 and CDR2 encoded by the germline V gene (reference sequence) are LNHDA and SQIVND.

The rearranged segments are TRBV19 and TRBJ2-1; TRBD2 could be the D gene, as 5 bases match. The origin of this receptor is a woman aged 18 to 35 with acute COVID-19. Sample: PBMCs or T cells enriched from blood (not recorded which). Read as DNA, the sequence is TGTGCCAGTAGGTTGACTACCCTCAATGAGCAGTTCTTC. It is translated as CASRLTTLNEQFF.